Reported below is one T cell receptor beta chain. The authors produced TCR alpha and TCR beta cDNA libraries with sample barcodes and UMIs by 5'RACE using constant-segment primers. TCRdb re-called the 5' RACE reads through MiXCR, storing one row per CDR3 protein. The data contain about 150,000 distinct CDR3 sequences, around 13% of them singletons. CDR1 is MNHEY and CDR2 is SMNVEV in the germline V gene (reference sequence). The CDR3 sequence is 16 residues long. V lost 6 bases and J lost 0; bases outside the gene matches: 7. This sample stems from a study of T-cell memory formation after mild COVID-19.

This sequence originates from an adult woman who had mild COVID-19 (a few samples of this study predate the infection). Cell type and time point are not known. The specimen sequenced was PBMCs or a T cell subset sorted from them (not recorded which). The V gene is TRBV27, the J gene TRBJ2-3; TRBD2 aligns across 9 bases. The CDR3 bases are TGTGCCAGCAGCTTACTAGCGGGCACTAGCACAGATACGCAGTATTTT. Encoded protein: CASSLLAGTSTDTQYF.